Below, 29 T cell receptor beta chains from the same sample are listed, as sequenced in a study of blood T cells in healthy people across ages (dated by TCRdb to between 2014 and 2017). The library was prepared using 5' RACE. The sequencer was an Illumina HiSeq 2500. A second about 7 to 11 cycle PCR used a sample-barcoded 5' primer and a J-beta primer mix. The public sequencing data were trimmed at Q25 with fastp and processed into clonotypes with MiXCR by TCRdb, which kept only in-frame beta chains. Each CDR3 protein gets just one entry, which takes the most common genes and DNA from the rows behind it. Across this sample there are some 700,000 distinct CDR3 sequences, with about 40% seen only once. Of the sample, about 20% falls within the top ten clones. Sequenced sample: blood. These receptors all stem from an older woman in good health.

V is TRBV24-1 and J is TRBJ1-2, with 9 bases fitting TRBD1. V lost 3 bases, J lost 3 bases, and 4 bases stayed unmatched. This CDR3 has 15 amino acids. The V gene's germline CDR1 is KGHDR and CDR2 SFDVKD. The CDR3 reads CATSDPQGAHYGYTF. In DNA, the CDR3 is TGTGCCACCAGTGATCCACAGGGGGCCCACTATGGCTACACCTTC.

This sequence joins TRBV2 and TRBJ2-5, with D perhaps matching TRBD2 (5 bases). The CDR3 consists of 15 residues. V was trimmed by 2 bases and J by 11 bases, leaving 21 bases between them. Germline loops: CDR1 SNHLY, CDR2 FYNNEI. CDR3 nucleotide sequence: TGTGCCAGCAGTGAATCGGCAGGAGGCCTTTATTGGCAGTACTTC. It encodes CASSESAGGLYWQYF.

This rearrangement joins TRBV10-3 to TRBJ2-2, with a weak D call TRBD1 (6 bases). The germline V gene has CDR1 ENHRY and CDR2 SYGVKD. V was clipped by 5 bases and J by 1 base, with 8 bases between them. CDR3 length: 14 residues. CDR3 region: CAISTTGNTGELFF. In DNA, the CDR3 is TGTGCCATCAGTACGACAGGGAACACCGGGGAGCTGTTTTTT.

This chain uses TRBV7-9 with TRBJ2-4, with no clear D. The J call could be wrong; TRBJ2-7 is a better fit for the DNA end. The germline gives CDR1 SEHNR, CDR2 FQNEAQ (reference sequence). The CDR3 contains 12 residues. The CDR3 loop reads CATAPRHYEQYF. CDR3 in DNA: TGTGCCACGGCACCACGTCATTACGAGCAGTACTTC.

The chain combines TRBV7-2 with TRBJ2-5; 10 bases are shared with TRBD1. CDR3 length: 15 amino acids. Germline assignment: CDR1 SGHTA and CDR2 FQGNSA. The trim removed 5 bases at V and 11 bases at J, leaving 14 bases unmatched. CDR3 coding DNA: TGTGCCAGCAGCCCGTCCGGGACAGGGGTCGGAGAGCAGTACTTC. This translates into CASSPSGTGVGEQYF. Using reference TRBV7-2 and TRBJ2-5 for the parts outside the CDR3, the full variable domain is GAGVSQSPSNKVTEKGKDVELRCDPISGHTALYWYRQSLGQGLEFLIYFQGNSAPDKSGLPSDRFSAERTGGSVSTLTIQRTQQEDSAVYLCASSPSGTGVGEQYFGPGTRLLVL.

At least ten counts were recorded for this clonotype. CDR3 loop: CASTWPQGGYGYTF. The DNA for the CDR3 is TGTGCCAGCACCTGGCCACAGGGAGGCTATGGCTACACCTTC. The rearrangement uses TRBV7-2 and TRBJ1-2; possible D gene TRBD1, 6 bases. CDR1 SGHTA and CDR2 FQGNSA come from the germline V gene. V lost 7 bases and J 4 bases, leaving 16 bases between the germline ends. The CDR3 has 14 residues.

The V gene is TRBV5-1, the J gene TRBJ2-1; the match to TRBD1 covers 7 bases. The germline CDR1 and CDR2 sequences are SGHRS and YFSETQ. With 0 bases clipped from V and 3 bases from J, the junction kept 3 bases outside the gene matches. The CDR3 is 15 residues long. The CDR3 is CASSLEDRSYNEQFF. The CDR3 region has the DNA TGCGCCAGCAGCTTGGAGGACAGGAGCTACAATGAGCAGTTCTTC.

The rearrangement joins TRBV18 to TRBJ2-3; D may be TRBD1 (5 bases). The germline V gene has CDR1 KGHSH and CDR2 LQKENI. CDR3 length: 14 amino acids. V was trimmed by 3 bases and J by 2 bases, leaving 9 bases between them. The chain's CDR3 is CASSPRQITDTQYF. The CDR3 bases are TGTGCCAGCTCACCGCGACAGATCACAGATACGCAGTATTTT.

The chain joins TRBV5-8 to TRBJ2-1; weak D call: TRBD2 (5 bases). CDR1 and CDR2 (germline): SGHTS, YDEGEE. Deletions cut 3 bases from V and 9 bases from J, with 7 bases between. The length of the CDR3 is 11 residues. CDR3 sequence reads: CASSSEVEQFF. CDR3 sequence (DNA): TGTGCCAGCAGCTCGGAGGTTGAGCAGTTCTTC.

The chain combines TRBV20-1 with TRBJ2-2, with 12 bases identical to TRBD2. V gave up 0 bases and J gave up 5 bases; unmatched junction bases: 4. The CDR3 runs to 16 residues. The germline V gene has CDR1 DFQATT and CDR2 SNEGSKA (reference sequence). The CDR3 here is CSARETSGSRTGELFF. CDR3 coding DNA: TGCAGTGCTAGAGAGACTAGCGGGAGTCGTACCGGGGAGCTGTTTTTT.

The V gene is TRBV7-3, the J gene TRBJ2-5; D not resolved. CDR1 and CDR2 from the germline V gene are SGHTA and FQGTGA. V was clipped by 5 bases and J by 2 bases, with 9 bases between them. The CDR3 has 13 amino acids. CDR3 amino acids: CASSVNLQETQYF. The CDR3 DNA reads as TGTGCCAGCAGCGTAAATCTTCAAGAGACCCAGTACTTC.

This clonotype was recorded many times. The V call is TRBV10-3, the J call TRBJ2-7, with D possibly being TRBD1 (5 bases). Germline assignment: CDR1 ENHRY and CDR2 SYGVKD. The CDR3 consists of 11 residues. The V end was cut by 4 bases, the J end by 5 bases, with 6 bases between. CDR3: CAISGQNEQYF. CDR3 sequence (DNA): TGTGCCATCAGTGGACAGAACGAGCAGTACTTC.

The rearrangement links TRBV4-3 to TRBJ1-5, with D perhaps TRBD1 (6 bases). CDR3 length: 15 amino acids. The V end was cut by 0 bases, the J end by 3 bases, with 9 bases between. Germline loops: CDR1 LGHNA, CDR2 YSLEER. The CDR3, as DNA: TGCGCCAGCAGCCAAGACAGGGGTCTCAATCAGCCCCAGCATTTT. Protein product: CASSQDRGLNQPQHF.

V is TRBV7-2 and J is TRBJ2-7, with D possibly TRBD2 on 5 matching bases. Germline CDR1 is SGHTA and CDR2 is FQGNSA. V was cut by 2 bases and J by 0 bases, with 11 bases left in between. The CDR3 spans 15 residues. CDR3 sequence (DNA): TGTGCCAGCAGCTTACAGGCAGAGGGCTCCTACGAGCAGTACTTC. It specifies CASSLQAEGSYEQYF.

CDR3 sequence (DNA): TGTGCCAGCAGCCAAGAATGGGGGGTTCTGTTCTTC. Residues: CASSQEWGVLFF. V is TRBV3-1 and J is TRBJ2-1, with D possibly being TRBD2 (6 bases). The CDR3 extends over 12 amino acids. V was trimmed by 0 bases and J by 15 bases, leaving 12 bases between them. Germline loops: CDR1 LGHDT, CDR2 YNNKEL (reference sequence).

This clonotype has more than one count but fewer than ten. This chain connects TRBV5-4 to TRBJ2-1, with 7 bases that match TRBD2. V gave up 0 bases and J gave up 7 bases; unmatched junction bases: 7. Germline V gene lookup returns CDR1 SGHNT and CDR2 YYREEE (reference sequence). The CDR3 covers 15 residues. CDR3 loop: CASSLGRETRNEQFF. The CDR3 DNA follows: TGTGCCAGCAGCTTGGGGCGGGAGACTAGGAATGAGCAGTTCTTC. The variable domain in full, with the rest retrieved from reference TRBV5-4 and TRBJ2-1, is ETGVTQSPTHLIKTRGQQVTLRCSSQSGHNTVSWYQQALGQGPQFIFQYYREEENGRGNFPPRFSGLQFPNYSSELNVNALELDDSALYLCASSLGRETRNEQFFGPGTRLTVL.

Here the CDR3 DNA reads TGTGCCAGCAGCTTAACAGCGGGGAGGAATGAGCAGTTCTTC. Residues: CASSLTAGRNEQFF. The chain uses TRBV7-2 and TRBJ2-1, with 7 bases lining up with TRBD2. Germline-derived CDR1 and CDR2 are SGHTA and FQGNSA. The V gene end was trimmed by 2 bases and the J gene end by 7 bases; junction bases not matched to a gene: 5. This CDR3 is 14 amino acids long.

The chain has TRBV6-2 or TRBV6-3 and TRBJ2-7, with 15 bases fitting TRBD2. This CDR3 is 18 amino acids long. V dropped 6 bases and J dropped 0; count of bases not matched to a gene: 9. The germline gives CDR1 MNHEY, CDR2 SVGEGT. The CDR3 DNA follows: TGTGCCAGCAGGAGCCCGGGACTAGCGGGAGGACTCTCCTACGAGCAGTACTTC. It translates to CASRSPGLAGGLSYEQYF.

This clonotype has only one observation. The chain's CDR3 is CASSLPKRTDTQYF. In nucleotides, the CDR3 is TGTGCCAGCAGCTTACCCAAGCGGACAGATACGCAGTATTTT. The rearrangement joins TRBV5-6 to TRBJ2-3; tentatively, D is TRBD2 (5 bases). Per germline, CDR1 SGHDT and CDR2 YYEEEE. This CDR3 spans 14 amino acids. The V and J ends lost 2 bases and 3 bases respectively, with 10 bases between them.

This clonotype was picked up one time. This rearrangement joins TRBV20-1 to TRBJ2-1; D possibly corresponds to TRBD2 (5 bases). V lost 1 base and J lost 7, with 14 bases in between. CDR3 length: 14 residues. Looked up from germline, CDR1 is DFQATT and CDR2 is SNEGSKA (reference sequence). The CDR3 protein is CSARGKRAENEQFF. The CDR3 region has the DNA TGCAGTGCTAGAGGAAAGAGGGCAGAGAATGAGCAGTTCTTC.

The V and J genes are TRBV6-6 and TRBJ2-5; TRBD2 might be the D (6 bases). Germline V gene data show CDR1 as MNHNY and CDR2 as SVGAGI (reference sequence). The V gene lost 5 bases and the J gene lost 9 bases, with 13 bases spanning the gap. This CDR3 spans 12 amino acids. The CDR3: CASSTGAGAQYF. The CDR3 region has the DNA TGTGCCAGCAGTACGGGAGCCGGCGCCCAGTACTTC.

This clonotype was detected a few times. The rearrangement joins TRBV15 to TRBJ2-1; 10 positions agree with TRBD2. V was pared by 5 bases and J by 8 bases, with 6 bases of the junction left unmatched. The CDR3 is 14 amino acids. Germline CDR1 is LNHNV and CDR2 is YYDKDF (reference sequence). For the CDR3, the DNA is TGTGCCACCAGCCGAGCGGGAGGGTTGGATGAGCAGTTCTTC. Protein: CATSRAGGLDEQFF.

Many counts were recorded for this clonotype. J is TRBJ2-1 and V is TRBV7-9; 12 bases line up with TRBD2. Germline trimming cut 6 bases from V and 6 bases from J; bases unmatched to any gene: 12. The CDR3 is made up of 17 amino acids. CDR1 is SEHNR and CDR2 is FQNEAQ in the germline V gene (reference sequence). CDR3 residues: CASRPASGGALFNEQFF. In DNA, the CDR3 is TGTGCCAGCAGGCCCGCTAGCGGGGGGGCCCTCTTCAATGAGCAGTTCTTC.

This clonotype showed up just a few times. The chain links TRBV11-2 to TRBJ2-1, with 9 nucleotides matching TRBD2. The germline V gene encodes CDR1 SGHAT and CDR2 FQNNGV. This CDR3 is 16 amino acids long. V lost 5 bases, J lost 5 bases, and 10 bases stayed unmatched. The CDR3 DNA is TGTGCCAGCAGCGAACCAGGAAGCGGGAGGCACAATGAGCAGTTCTTC. This encodes CASSEPGSGRHNEQFF.

V usage is TRBV28 and J usage is TRBJ1-2; D may be TRBD1 (5 bases). CDR1 and CDR2 (germline): MDHEN, SYDVKM. This CDR3 has 10 residues. The CDR3 region is CGTGGYGYTF. The DNA for the CDR3 is TGTGGTACCGGGGGCTATGGCTACACCTTC.

There are a few counts of this clonotype. This may come from a read error, since a much larger clone is one base off. The chain is built from TRBV5-1 and TRBJ1-6; D is perhaps TRBD1 (6 bases). Per germline, CDR1 SGHRS and CDR2 YFSETQ. This CDR3 spans 14 amino acids. For the CDR3, the DNA is TGCGCCAGCCAGCCCCCAGGGGAAGGATCACCCCCCCACTTT. Amino acids: CASQPPGEGSPPHF.

The table lists this clonotype with a few counts. This chain links TRBV10-3 with TRBJ1-2; 8 positions agree with TRBD1. The V gene end was trimmed by 3 bases and the J gene end by 4 bases; junction bases not matched to a gene: 4. The CDR3 totals 14 residues. Germline V gives CDR1 ENHRY, CDR2 SYGVKD. The CDR3 nucleotides read TGTGCCATCAGTGACTCTCAGGGGGCCTATGGCTACACCTTC. Its protein product is CAISDSQGAYGYTF.

The chain recombines TRBV4-3 with TRBJ2-3; no firm D call. Germline CDR1 and CDR2: LGHNA and YSLEER. The CDR3 totals 13 residues. With 0 bases removed from V and 6 bases from J, the gap between germline ends came to 7 bases. The DNA of the CDR3 is TGCGCCAGCAGCCAAGAAAAAGCGGATACGCAGTATTTT. It translates to CASSQEKADTQYF.

The chain uses TRBV20-1 and TRBJ2-1; TRBD2 aligns across 11 bases. V trimming: 3 bases; J trimming: 0 bases; junction bases outside the gene matches: 10. From germline, CDR1 is DFQATT and CDR2 SNEGSKA (reference sequence). CDR3 size: 18 residues. The CDR3 DNA reads TGCAGTGCTAGGCCGACTAGCGGGGTGCTGGTCTCCTACAATGAGCAGTTCTTC. Translated: CSARPTSGVLVSYNEQFF.